This TCR beta chain derives from a study of early T cells in non-severe SARS-CoV-2 infection. On the study more broadly: The study sequenced bulk RNA from unsorted whole blood, with chains unpaired.

As regards this clonotype: The antigen is undetermined.

The protocol attached unique molecular identifiers to individual cDNA molecules. MiXCR, run by TCRdb on the 5' RACE reads, gives a single entry per CDR3 protein. This table holds roughly 36,000 distinct CDR3 sequences, about 6% found once. Germline V gene sequence: CDR1 SGHTA, CDR2 FQGNSA. The V end lost 1 base, the J end lost 2 bases, and 15 bases lay between the germline ends. CDR3 length equals 16 residues. Regarding the study as a whole: Using VDJdb, the matching emphasized anti-spike CD8 responses while missing private and CD4 specificities.

This chain links TRBV7-2 with TRBJ2-7, with D possibly being TRBD2 (7 bases). Input material: whole blood. This receptor was taken from an adult who was a healthcare worker with PCR-confirmed SARS-CoV-2 infection or an uninfected control (not recorded which). CDR3 loop: CASSLGRGGDPYEQYF. In DNA, the CDR3 is TGTGCCAGCAGCTTAGGACGCGGGGGCGACCCCTACGAGCAGTACTTC.